This TCR beta chain was observed in a study of neurological immune-mediated disorders. Study-level findings and limits: HTLV-1-associated myelopathy had the most TCR clonal expansion, while multiple sclerosis had the least, a level that fell below healthy controls.

TCRdb itself ran the 5' RACE reads through MiXCR, one entry per CDR3 protein. This table has about 42,000 distinct CDR3 sequences, 20% to 25% appearing once. Germline assignment: CDR1 DFQATT and CDR2 SNEGSKA (reference sequence). The CDR3 is made up of 14 amino acids. The V segment lost 0 bases and the J segment 6 bases; nucleotides outside the gene matches: 5. This clonotype was seen at least ten times. The antigen remains undetermined. Described time point: technical triplicate 3. V usage is TRBV20-1 and J usage is TRBJ2-1, with 7 bases aligning to TRBD2. The material sequenced was PBMCs. This clonotype was obtained from a man aged 55 to 70 with HTLV-1-associated myelopathy (HAM/TSP). The CDR3 region is CSARDRRTSNEQFF. The CDR3 bases are TGCAGTGCTAGAGATCGTAGGACTAGCAATGAGCAGTTCTTC.